The 2 T cell receptor beta chains below were found in one sample sequenced in a study of blood T cell repertoires in COVID-19. This table comes from immunoSEQ multiplex PCR, and its TCRdb copy is limited to in-frame clones, with some not included. The sample lists 250,000 to 300,000 clones, roughly 80% occurring once. The sample comprised PBMCs or T cells enriched from blood (not recorded which). The source is a man in his forties who had been exposed to COVID-19.

V and J are TRBV19 and TRBJ2-4; 7 bases line up with TRBD1. CDR1 is LNHDA and CDR2 is SQIVND in the germline V gene (reference sequence). Unmatched junction bases numbered 7, after V lost 5 bases and J lost 3 bases. CDR3 length equals 15 residues. CDR3 DNA: TGTGCCAGTAGTCTACAGGGGTATGACAAAAACATTCAGTACTTC. This codes for CASSLQGYDKNIQYF.

The V and J genes are TRBV7-9 and TRBJ1-2; 8 nucleotides align to TRBD1. After removal of 3 bases from V and 7 bases from J, the junction contained 4 bases not matched to a gene. Germline assignment: CDR1 SEHNR and CDR2 FQNEAQ (reference sequence). The CDR3 is made up of 13 amino acids. CDR3 residues: CASSFRGRGGYTF. The DNA of the CDR3 is TGTGCCAGCAGCTTCAGGGGGCGAGGTGGCTACACCTTC.